The 5 T cell receptor beta chains presented below share a single source sample, sequenced in a study of tumor-infiltrating lymphocytes in primary liver carcinoma. The template, roughly 510 ng total RNA, yielded TCR beta cDNA made with a constant-region primer. For TCR beta, libraries were produced by three nested multiplex PCR rounds using slightly modified ARM-PCR. The first two PCR rounds used TRBV1-TRBV30 primers with a Cbeta primer, approximately 10 cycles each. One entry per CDR3 protein, called by TCRdb with MiXCR from the multiplex PCR reads. The repertoire has about 320,000 distinct CDR3 sequences, 65% of them found once; the top ten carry about 8.4%. Out of unsorted whole blood came the blood RNA, and germline DNA was extracted as well. The specimen sequenced was peripheral blood. All receptors come from a man aged 40-55 years with primary liver carcinoma and hepatitis B virus infection.

The chain uses TRBV11-2 and TRBJ2-3, with D tentatively TRBD1 (5 bases). The V gene lost 2 bases and the J gene lost 6 bases, with 12 bases spanning the gap. This CDR3 is 14 amino acids long. Germline V gene data show CDR1 as SGHAT and CDR2 as FQNNGV. CDR3 nucleotide sequence: TGTGCCAGCAGCTTAAATTCAGGGCTTGATACGCAGTATTTT. This codes for CASSLNSGLDTQYF.

The rearrangement uses TRBV11-2 and TRBJ2-6; 7 nucleotides line up with TRBD2. Germline-derived CDR1 and CDR2 are SGHAT and FQNNGV. The CDR3 contains 19 residues. V lost 0 bases, J lost 0 bases, and 8 bases stayed unmatched. CDR3 loop: CASSLDLRGLGSGANVLTF. The CDR3 DNA follows: TGTGCCAGCAGCTTAGATTTAAGAGGACTAGGCTCTGGGGCCAACGTCCTGACTTTC.

V usage is TRBV24-1 and J usage is TRBJ2-1, with 10 bases fitting TRBD1. The CDR3 is made up of 16 amino acids. The trim removed 4 bases at V and 2 bases at J, leaving 4 bases unmatched. Looked up from germline, CDR1 is KGHDR and CDR2 is SFDVKD. The DNA for the CDR3 is TGTGCCACCAGTGACCCCGACAGGGGGCCCTACAATGAGCAGTTCTTC. This encodes CATSDPDRGPYNEQFF.

This clonotype was seen only once. The junction departs from germline at one end; a sequencing error may be responsible. V is TRBV10-2 and J is TRBJ2-7; TRBD1 might be the D (5 bases). This CDR3 is 14 amino acids long. Germline loops: CDR1 WSHSY, CDR2 SAAADI. As DNA, the CDR3 is TGCGCCAGCAGAGCTACAGGAGACCCCTACCAGCAGTACTTC. This sequence encodes CASRATGDPYQQYF.

CDR3 DNA sequence: TGTGCCAGCAGCAGACAGGGGGCGCCCGCTGAAGCTTTCTTT. It translates to CASSRQGAPAEAFF. This sequence joins TRBV7-3 and TRBJ1-1; 10 nucleotides match TRBD1. Germline loops: CDR1 SGHTA, CDR2 FQGTGA. The CDR3 runs 14 residues. J gave up 6 bases and V 5 bases, and 6 bases lay outside the gene matches. The complete variable domain, with remaining parts taken from reference TRBV7-3 and TRBJ1-1, reads GAGVSQTPSNKVTEKGKYVELRCDPISGHTALYWYRQSLGQGPEFLIYFQGTGAADDSGLPNDRFFAVRPEGSVSTLKIQRTERGDSAVYLCASSRQGAPAEAFFGQGTRLTVV.